The T cell receptor beta chain under discussion was sequenced for a study of T cell responses to AZD1222 COVID-19 vaccine. On the study more broadly: Pooling of second doses given at about 4 or about 12 weeks was done. Study-level points and caveats: In all cases, repertoires were sampled only after the peak T cell response. White British people made up most donors, females outnumbered males, and clonal diversity was possibly underestimated. Baseline testing showed seropositivity in only five to seven AZD1222 recipients.

A few counts support this clone. What it binds is not known. Assay used: immunoSEQ multiplex PCR; TCRdb lists only in-frame clones, some missing. The repertoire holds around 61,000 clones, with over 75% as singletons. This CDR3 region has 14 residues. Trimming took 2 bases from V and 3 from J; bases not matched to a gene: 4. In germline, CDR1 is SGHTA, CDR2 FQGNSA. Sequencing used peripheral blood, obtained on day 0 of AZD1222 vaccination. This clonotype originated in an adult in good health. The chain couples TRBV7-2 to TRBJ2-7, with 7 positions matching TRBD1. CDR3 coding DNA: TGTGCCAGCAGCTTACGACAGGGAAACTACGAGCAGTACTTC. Residues: CASSLRQGNYEQYF. The full variable domain, rest sourced from reference TRBV7-2 and TRBJ2-7, is GAGVSQSPSNKVTEKGKDVELRCDPISGHTALYWYRQSLGQGLEFLIYFQGNSAPDKSGLPSDRFSAERTGGSVSTLTIQRTQQEDSAVYLCASSLRQGNYEQYFGPGTRLTVT.